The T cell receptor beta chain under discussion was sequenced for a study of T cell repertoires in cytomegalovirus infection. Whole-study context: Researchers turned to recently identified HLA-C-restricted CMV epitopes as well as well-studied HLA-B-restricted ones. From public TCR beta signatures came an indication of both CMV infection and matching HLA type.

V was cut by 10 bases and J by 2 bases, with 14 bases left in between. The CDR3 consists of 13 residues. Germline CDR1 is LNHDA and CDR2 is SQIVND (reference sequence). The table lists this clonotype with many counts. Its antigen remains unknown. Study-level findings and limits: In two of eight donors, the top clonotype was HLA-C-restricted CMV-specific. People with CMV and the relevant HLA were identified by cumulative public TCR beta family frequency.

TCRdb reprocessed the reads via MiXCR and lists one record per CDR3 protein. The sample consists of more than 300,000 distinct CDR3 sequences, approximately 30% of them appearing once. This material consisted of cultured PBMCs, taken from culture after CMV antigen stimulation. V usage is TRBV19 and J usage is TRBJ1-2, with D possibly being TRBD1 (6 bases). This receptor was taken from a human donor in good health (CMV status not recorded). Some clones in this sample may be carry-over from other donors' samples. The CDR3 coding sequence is TGTGCCACCTGGGACACTTACAACTATGGCTACACCTTC. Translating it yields CATWDTYNYGYTF.